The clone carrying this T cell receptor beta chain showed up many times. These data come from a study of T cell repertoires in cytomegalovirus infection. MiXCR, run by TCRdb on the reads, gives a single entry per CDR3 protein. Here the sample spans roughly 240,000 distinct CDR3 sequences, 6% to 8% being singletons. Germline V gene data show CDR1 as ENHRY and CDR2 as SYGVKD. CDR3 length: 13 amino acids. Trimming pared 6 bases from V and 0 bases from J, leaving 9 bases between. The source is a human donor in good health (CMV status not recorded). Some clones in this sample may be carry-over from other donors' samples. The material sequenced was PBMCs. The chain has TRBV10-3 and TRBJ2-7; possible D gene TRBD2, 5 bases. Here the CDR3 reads CAISLGSSYEQYF. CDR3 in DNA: TGTGCCATCAGCCTAGGGAGCTCCTACGAGCAGTACTTC.